Shown below are 20 T cell receptor beta chains from a single sample sequenced in a study of CD8+CD57+ T cells in acquired aplastic anemia. Genomic DNA constituted the template upon which TCR beta VDJ and CDR3 profiling was performed. TCRdb ran MiXCR on the reads and lists one entry per CDR3 protein. The sample has about 210,000 distinct CDR3 sequences, 30% to 40% seen once. The sample was sorted CD4+, CD8+, or CD8+CD57+ T cells (not recorded which) from PBMCs. These receptor sequences come from a human donor in good health, serving as a control.

In its sample, this clonotype was seen a few times. A read error may produce the germline difference seen at one junction end. This chain's CDR3 is CASRSGQGGDEQSF. The CDR3 DNA reads TGTGCCAGCAGATCGGGACAGGGGGGCGATGAGCAGTCCTTC. This chain uses TRBV2 with TRBJ2-1; TRBD1 matches at 11 bases. The CDR3 extends over 14 amino acids. The germline gives CDR1 SNHLY, CDR2 FYNNEI.

This clonotype came up many times. In DNA form, the CDR3 reads TGCGCCAGCAGTGAAATGGGGGGACGGTCCACAGATACGCAGTATTTT. Amino acid sequence: CASSEMGGRSTDTQYF. The chain carries TRBV10-1 and TRBJ2-3; possible D gene TRBD2, 6 bases. Trimming left V 3 bases short and J 2 bases short, with 15 bases between. The length of the CDR3 is 16 residues. The germline gives CDR1 WNHNN, CDR2 SYGVQD (reference sequence).

This clonotype has just a few counts. The V and J genes are TRBV19 and TRBJ2-2; possibly TRBD2 for D (6 bases). This CDR3 contains 19 residues. Trimming took off 7 bases at V and 2 bases at J, with 26 bases between the two ends. Germline V gene sequence: CDR1 LNHDA, CDR2 SQIVND (reference sequence). CDR3 sequence reads: CASTGGTTGTRANTGELFF. CDR3 in DNA: TGTGCCAGTACTGGAGGGACCACAGGAACCCGAGCTAACACCGGGGAGCTGTTTTTT.

This clonotype came up many times. The chain carries TRBV7-9 and TRBJ1-3; a weak D match, TRBD1 (6 bases). CDR1 is SEHNR, CDR2 FQNEAQ, per germline (reference sequence). CDR3 length: 14 amino acids. V gave up 3 bases and J gave up 7 bases, with 13 bases separating them. CDR3 sequence reads: CASSLLRGANTIYF. For the CDR3, the DNA is TGTGCCAGCAGCTTGTTGAGGGGGGCGAACACCATATATTTT.

The chain joins TRBV20-1 to TRBJ2-5, with 12 bases matching TRBD2. The germline V gene has CDR1 DFQATT and CDR2 SNEGSKA (reference sequence). After removal of 2 bases from V and 4 bases from J, the junction contained 11 bases not matched to a gene. The CDR3 sequence is 17 residues long. The CDR3 reads CSARQWGLAGGRETQYF. In DNA form, the CDR3 reads TGCAGTGCTAGACAATGGGGGCTAGCGGGGGGGCGAGAGACCCAGTACTTC.

The chain couples TRBV7-2 to TRBJ2-7; D possibly corresponds to TRBD1 (8 bases). The CDR3 is 15 amino acids. Between the trimmed V and J ends, which lost 4 bases and 4 bases, there was a span of 17 bases. Germline CDR1 reads SGHTA; CDR2 reads FQGNSA. The DNA of the CDR3 is TGTGCCAGCAGCTCCAGCGGGACAGGAGAGTACGAGCAGTACTTC. Translating gives CASSSSGTGEYEQYF.

This clonotype was found a few times. The rearrangement uses TRBV12-3 or TRBV12-4 and TRBJ1-4; D remains unclear. V dropped 3 bases and J dropped 8 bases, with 10 bases sitting between them. This CDR3 region has 13 residues. The CDR3 is CASSFWTGEKLFF. DNA of the CDR3: TGTGCCAGCAGTTTTTGGACGGGGGAAAAACTGTTTTTT.

V is TRBV2 and J is TRBJ2-7; 7 bases match TRBD1. There are 15 residues in the CDR3. After removal of 5 bases from V and 0 bases from J, the junction contained 7 bases not matched to a gene. Germline values: CDR1 SNHLY, CDR2 FYNNEI. The CDR3 coding sequence is TGTGCCAGCAGTACCGGGGCAGGGGGCTCCTACGAGCAGTACTTC. Amino acid sequence: CASSTGAGGSYEQYF.

This clonotype was detected many times. The chain employs TRBV11-3 and TRBJ2-7; possibly TRBD1 for D (5 bases). The V and J ends lost 3 bases and 4 bases respectively, with 16 bases between them. Germline loops: CDR1 SGHNT, CDR2 YENEEA. The CDR3 totals 15 residues. The DNA of the CDR3 is TGTGCCAGCAGCTTTTTCTGCAGGGTTTGGTACGAGCAGTACTTC. It yields the protein CASSFFCRVWYEQYF.

This clonotype has ten or more counts. The chain links TRBV7-3 to TRBJ2-3; D gene uncertain. Germline values: CDR1 SGHTA, CDR2 FQGTGA. Trimming pared 5 bases from V and 4 bases from J, leaving 13 bases between. The CDR3 runs 14 residues. The CDR3 is CASSRRLWPDTQYF. For the CDR3, the DNA is TGTGCCAGCAGCCGACGCCTCTGGCCAGATACGCAGTATTTT.

V is TRBV29-1 and J is TRBJ2-7; 7 bases are a match to TRBD2. Per germline, CDR1 SQVTM and CDR2 ANQGSEA. CDR3 length: 14 amino acids. The V gene end was trimmed by 1 base and the J gene end by 5 bases; junction bases not matched to a gene: 8. DNA of the CDR3: TGCAGCGTTGAAGCGGGAGGAGGCGGGGACGAGCAGTACTTC. Protein sequence: CSVEAGGGGDEQYF.

As regards this clonotype: This may be a read error: a much more frequent sequence differs by one nucleotide. A read error is likely, as this CDR3 ends without the conserved phenylalanine or tryptophan. CDR3 in amino acids: CASSPMGGVYGYTC. The CDR3 DNA follows: TGTGCCAGCAGCCCTATGGGGGGAGTCTATGGCTACACCTGC. V usage is TRBV7-2 and J usage is TRBJ1-2, with a weak D call TRBD1 (5 bases). The V end was cut by 5 bases, the J end by 4 bases, with 14 bases between. This CDR3 region has 14 residues. CDR1 is SGHTA and CDR2 is FQGNSA in the germline V gene.

This clonotype was seen more than once but under ten times. One end of the junction does not line up with germline, which may come from a read error. The chain uses TRBV10-3 and TRBJ2-7; the D call may be TRBD1 or TRBD2 (5 bases each). Germline V CDR1 and CDR2: ENHRY, SYGVKD. The CDR3 loop spans 13 amino acids. CDR3 DNA sequence: TGTGCCAGCAGAAGAGGGACCTCCTGCGAGCAGTACTTC. Its translation: CASRRGTSCEQYF.

This clonotype was counted at least ten times. This chain joins TRBV11-2 and TRBJ2-7, with D hard to call. V was pared by 1 base and J by 7 bases, with 11 bases between. CDR1 and CDR2 (germline): SGHAT, FQNNGV. This CDR3 contains 13 residues. The CDR3 coding sequence is TGTGCCAGCAGCTTAGTCGGGCCACTAGAGCAGTACTTC. The encoded protein is CASSLVGPLEQYF.

This clonotype was counted many times. The genes are TRBV7-7 and TRBJ2-5, with D unresolved. The CDR3 length is 12 residues. The V end lost 5 bases, the J end lost 4 bases, and 8 bases lay between the germline ends. Germline CDR1 SSHAT, CDR2 FNYEAQ (reference sequence). The CDR3 spells CASSPLGETQYF. As DNA, the CDR3 is TGTGCCAGCAGCCCCTTAGGAGAGACCCAGTACTTC.

This clonotype was seen many times. This chain joins TRBV10-3 and TRBJ2-7, with TRBD1 matching 9 bases. The CDR3 sequence is 14 residues long. CDR1 ENHRY and CDR2 SYGVKD come from the germline V gene. With 4 bases clipped from V and 3 bases from J, the junction kept 4 bases outside the gene matches. In DNA, the CDR3 is TGTGCCATCAGTGGGGGACAGGGCAACTACGAGCAGTACTTC. This encodes CAISGGQGNYEQYF.

This clonotype was detected once. A junction end diverges from the germline sequence, so it may reflect a read error. The gene calls are TRBV5-1 and TRBJ2-1; 7 bases line up with TRBD1. Germline V gives CDR1 SGHRS, CDR2 YFSETQ. The length of the CDR3 is 16 residues. DNA of the CDR3: TGCGCCAGCAGCTACCAGGGACAGACCTCCTACAATGAGCGGTTCTTC. Protein: CASSYQGQTSYNERFF. Full variable domain (missing parts from reference TRBV5-1 and TRBJ2-1): KAGVTQTPRYLIKTRGQQVTLSCSPISGHRSVSWYQQTPGQGLQFLFEYFSETQRNKGNFPGRFSGRQFSNSRSEMNVSTLELGDSALYLCASSYQGQTSYNERFFGPGTRLTVL.

This clonotype was seen a handful of times. CDR3 amino acids: CASSLDQENTIYF. The DNA of the CDR3 is TGTGCCAGCAGCTTAGATCAGGAAAACACCATATATTTT. The chain couples TRBV7-2 to TRBJ1-3; D gene ambiguous. Trimming shortened V by 1 base and J by 6 bases, and 7 bases separated the two germline ends. The CDR3 contains 13 residues. Germline V lookup: CDR1 SGHTA, CDR2 FQGNSA.

The gene calls are TRBV5-5 and TRBJ1-1, with 7 nucleotides matching TRBD1. Germline CDR1 and CDR2: SGHKS and YYEKEE (reference sequence). The CDR3 extends over 20 amino acids. The J segment lost 3 bases and the V segment lost 1 base, leaving 21 bases of the junction unmatched. This CDR3 reads CASSLIRYLQGSRSDTEAFF. CDR3 nucleotides: TGTGCCAGCAGCTTGATCCGTTACTTACAGGGGAGTAGGTCCGACACTGAAGCTTTCTTT.

This clonotype was seen ten or more times. The chain employs TRBV9 and TRBJ2-3; tentative D call: TRBD1 (6 bases). From germline, CDR1 is SGDLS and CDR2 YYNGEE. Between the trimmed V and J ends, which lost 0 bases and 5 bases, there was a span of 10 bases. The CDR3 sequence is 14 residues long. CDR3 nucleotides: TGTGCCAGCAGCGTAGCACAGGGTCGAGATACGCAGTATTTT. It specifies CASSVAQGRDTQYF.